The 30 T cell receptor beta chains reported below all come from one sample, sequenced in a study of beta chain features in type 1 diabetes. The sequenced template was cDNA made from the entire isolated RNA. Assay used: immunoSEQ multiplex PCR; TCRdb lists only in-frame clones, some missing. The sample records around 450,000 clones, about 10% being singletons. The source material was naive CD4+ T cells from blood. These receptors originate from a woman aged 18-29 years in good health.

The chain uses TRBV10-3 and TRBJ1-2, with 8 bases that match TRBD1. The CDR3 has 12 amino acids. Per the germline V gene, CDR1 is ENHRY and CDR2 is SYGVKD. V trimming: 10 bases; J trimming: 2 bases; junction bases outside the gene matches: 3. The CDR3 nucleotides are TGTGCCACCTGGACAGGGAACTATGGCTACACCTTC. This translates into CATWTGNYGYTF.

The table lists this clone with a few counts. CDR3 sequence: CASSFAGGLDTQYF. The CDR3 DNA sequence: TGTGCCAGCAGCTTCGCGGGTGGTTTGGATACGCAGTATTTT. This chain links TRBV7-2 with TRBJ2-3; D may be TRBD2 (5 bases). The CDR3 has 14 amino acids. Between the trimmed V and J ends, which lost 3 bases and 6 bases, there was a span of 13 bases. The germline CDR1 and CDR2 sequences are SGHTA and FQGNSA.

This clone was picked up a small number of times. The rearrangement uses TRBV6-5 and TRBJ2-3, with D tentatively TRBD2 (5 bases). This CDR3 is 13 amino acids long. CDR1 MNHEY and CDR2 SVGAGI come from the germline V gene. Trimming shortened V by 0 bases and J by 4 bases, and 5 bases separated the two germline ends. Written as DNA, the CDR3 is TGTGCCAGCAGTTACTCGAGGGCAGATACGCAGTATTTT. It is translated as CASSYSRADTQYF.

This clone has a handful of counts. J is TRBJ2-6 and V is TRBV2; no clear D. Trimming pared 4 bases from V and 1 base from J, leaving 8 bases between. The germline V gene encodes CDR1 SNHLY and CDR2 FYNNEI. The CDR3 length is 15 residues. The CDR3 is CASSGGSSGANVLTF. The CDR3 bases are TGTGCCAGCAGTGGAGGCAGTTCTGGGGCCAACGTCCTGACTTTC.

This clone was counted a few times. The chain couples TRBV16 to TRBJ2-2, with TRBD1 matching over 7 bases. Germline CDR1 KGHSY, CDR2 FQNENV. Losses at the gene ends were 7 bases for V and 3 bases for J; bases not matched to a gene: 11. CDR3 length: 16 amino acids. The CDR3 protein is CASKPLDRLDTGELFF. CDR3 nucleotides: TGTGCCAGCAAACCCTTGGACAGGTTGGACACCGGGGAGCTGTTTTTT.

The V call is TRBV2, the J call TRBJ1-4, with TRBD1 matching 7 bases. With V trimmed by 6 bases and J by 8 bases, 9 bases remained unmatched. This CDR3 has 14 residues. Germline V CDR1 and CDR2: SNHLY, FYNNEI. The CDR3 nucleotides are TGTGCCAGCAGCCTTAGGGGGCTCAGGGAAAAACTGTTTTTT. It specifies CASSLRGLREKLFF.

The CDR3 sequence: CSPGTANYGYTF. The CDR3 bases are TGCAGCCCGGGGACAGCTAACTATGGCTACACCTTC. The chain joins TRBV29-1 to TRBJ1-2, with TRBD1 identical over 7 bases. The CDR3 has 12 amino acids. Germline V gene sequence: CDR1 SQVTM, CDR2 ANQGSEA. Trimming cost V 8 bases and J 0 bases; bases outside gene matches: 3.

The rearrangement links TRBV19 to TRBJ1-1; D is possibly TRBD1 (5 bases). CDR1 is LNHDA, CDR2 SQIVND, per germline (reference sequence). The V and J ends lost 4 bases and 3 bases respectively, with 12 bases between them. The CDR3 loop spans 14 amino acids. As DNA, the CDR3 is TGTGCCAGTAGTACTCCGGGGGAGTACACTGAAGCTTTCTTT. It encodes CASSTPGEYTEAFF.

This clone was counted between two and nine times. The rearrangement joins TRBV7-2 to TRBJ2-5; perhaps TRBD2 as D (6 bases). Trimming pared 5 bases from V and 3 bases from J, leaving 16 bases between. This CDR3 has 15 amino acids. Per germline, CDR1 SGHTA and CDR2 FQGNSA. In DNA form, the CDR3 reads TGTGCCAGCAGCCACTACCGGGACTCGGAAGAGACCCAGTACTTC. This encodes CASSHYRDSEETQYF.

The J gene is TRBJ1-2, the V gene TRBV4-3; 7 bases match TRBD1. Trimming at V came to 0 bases and at J to 2 bases, leaving 9 bases not matched to a gene. Germline-derived CDR1 and CDR2 are LGHNA and YSLEER. There are 17 residues in the CDR3. The CDR3 DNA is TGCGCCAGCAGCCAAGATCTACGCGACAGGGCCAACTATGGCTACACCTTC. As protein: CASSQDLRDRANYGYTF.

This sequence joins TRBV11-2 and TRBJ2-1; TRBD1 is a possible D gene (5 bases). Trimming stripped 4 bases from V and 9 bases from J, with 7 bases between. This CDR3 region has 11 residues. Germline V gene sequence: CDR1 SGHAT, CDR2 FQNNGV. CDR3 sequence reads: CASSSGLEQFF. In DNA form, the CDR3 reads TGTGCCAGCAGCTCAGGGCTTGAGCAGTTCTTC.

A few counts support this clone. The chain couples TRBV7-9 to TRBJ1-4; the D gene is possibly TRBD1 (6 bases). The CDR3 covers 14 residues. The V gene lost 3 bases and the J gene lost 5 bases, with 10 bases spanning the gap. Germline-derived CDR1 and CDR2 are SEHNR and FQNEAQ (reference sequence). The CDR3 DNA sequence: TGTGCCAGCAGCTTTCGGACAGAAAATGAAAAACTGTTTTTT. Translation gives CASSFRTENEKLFF.

This clone came up a few times. The chain links TRBV7-8 to TRBJ2-1, with TRBD2 matching 12 bases. With V trimmed by 8 bases and J by 6 bases, 8 bases remained unmatched. This CDR3 has 15 amino acids. Per germline, CDR1 SGHVS and CDR2 FQNEAQ. The CDR3 nucleotides are TGTGCCAGCCGCGAGGGACTAGCGGGCGTCAATGAGCAGTTCTTC. It encodes CASREGLAGVNEQFF.

The V gene is TRBV18, the J gene TRBJ2-7, with D unclear. Trimming stripped 6 bases from V and 2 bases from J, with 14 bases between. Germline-derived CDR1 and CDR2 are KGHSH and LQKENI. The CDR3 sequence is 14 residues long. CDR3 sequence (DNA): TGTGCCAGCTCGCCCCTTCCAGCCCCCTACGAGCAGTACGTC. Its protein is CASSPLPAPYEQYV.

This clone came up a few times. The chain joins TRBV27 to TRBJ1-1; 9 nucleotides match TRBD1. Germline assignment: CDR1 MNHEY and CDR2 SMNVEV (reference sequence). V lost 5 bases to trimming and J lost 3 bases; unmatched junction nucleotides: 7. The CDR3 length is 15 residues. CDR3 amino acids: CASSTGQGRDTEAFF. The CDR3 region has the DNA TGTGCCAGCAGTACCGGACAGGGGAGGGACACTGAAGCTTTCTTT.

The J gene is TRBJ1-1, the V gene TRBV6-5; no reliable D call. V was cut by 6 bases and J by 4 bases, with 18 bases left in between. This CDR3 is 15 amino acids long. Germline V lookup: CDR1 MNHEY, CDR2 SVGAGI. The CDR3 loop reads CASSRRATGSTEAFF. The DNA of the CDR3 is TGTGCCAGCAGCCGTCGGGCCACGGGGAGCACTGAAGCTTTCTTT.

V is TRBV4-1 and J is TRBJ2-6; 7 nucleotides match TRBD2. Germline lookup yields CDR1 MGHRA and CDR2 YSYEKL. The CDR3 runs 15 residues. V was pared by 3 bases and J by 2 bases, with 1 base of the junction left unmatched. This chain's CDR3 is CASSQGLTGANVLTF. DNA for the CDR3: TGCGCCAGCAGCCAGGGACTAACTGGGGCCAACGTCCTGACTTTC.

J is TRBJ2-3 and V is TRBV7-2; 9 bases fit TRBD2. Trimming removed 2 bases from V and 1 base from J; junction bases left unmatched: 10. Germline CDR1 SGHTA, CDR2 FQGNSA. This CDR3 comprises 18 residues. In DNA, the CDR3 is TGTGCCAGCAGCTTAAAGGGCGGGGGGGCCGCTGGCACAGATACGCAGTATTTT. Translated: CASSLKGGGAAGTDTQYF.

There are a few counts of this clone. The rearrangement uses TRBV5-1 and TRBJ2-3; D perhaps matches TRBD2 (6 bases). Trimming left V 0 bases short and J 6 bases short, with 11 bases between. This CDR3 has 14 amino acids. Germline CDR1 is SGHRS and CDR2 is YFSETQ. The CDR3 here is CASSLGGESDTQYF. CDR3 DNA: TGCGCCAGCAGCTTGGGCGGGGAGAGTGATACGCAGTATTTT. Full variable domain (remainder filled in from reference TRBV5-1 and TRBJ2-3): KAGVTQTPRYLIKTRGQQVTLSCSPISGHRSVSWYQQTPGQGLQFLFEYFSETQRNKGNFPGRFSGRQFSNSRSEMNVSTLELGDSALYLCASSLGGESDTQYFGPGTRLTVL.

This clone has a count of ten or more. This chain links TRBV30 with TRBJ2-3, with D possibly being TRBD2 (6 bases). This CDR3 contains 15 residues. Trimming cost V 3 bases and J 6 bases, with 19 bases left between them. Per the germline V gene, CDR1 is GTSNPN and CDR2 is SVGIG (reference sequence). CDR3 nucleotides: TGTGCCTGGAGCGTCTTCGTTGGGACTCGGGATACGCAGTATTTT. Protein: CAWSVFVGTRDTQYF. The whole variable domain, filled in from reference TRBV30 and TRBJ2-3, reads SQTIHQWPATLVQPVGSPLSLECTVEGTSNPNLYWYRQAAGRGLQLLFYSVGIGQISSEVPQNLSASRPQDRQFILSSKKLLLSDSGFYLCAWSVFVGTRDTQYFGPGTRLTVL.

This clone occurred a few times. The chain carries TRBV25-1 and TRBJ1-4, with D unclear. The V end lost 6 bases, the J end lost 4 bases, and 9 bases lay between the germline ends. Germline assignment: CDR1 MGHDK and CDR2 SYGVNS. The CDR3 loop spans 13 amino acids. The chain's CDR3 is CASRGNNNEKLFF. CDR3 nucleotide sequence: TGTGCCAGCAGGGGCAACAATAATGAAAAACTGTTTTTT.

The chain recombines TRBV2 with TRBJ2-7; D possibly uses TRBD1 or TRBD2 (5 bases each). V gave up 6 bases and J gave up 3 bases, with 12 bases separating them. CDR1 and CDR2 (germline): SNHLY, FYNNEI. The CDR3 is 13 amino acids. For the CDR3, the DNA is TGTGCCAGCAGCTCCTTTGGGGGCTACGAGCAGTACGTC. This codes for CASSSFGGYEQYV.

This clone was detected a few times. The rearrangement joins TRBV15 to TRBJ1-5; no clear D gene. The CDR3 sequence is 15 residues long. CDR1 and CDR2 (germline): LNHNV, YYDKDF (reference sequence). V was clipped by 0 bases and J by 5 bases, with 11 bases between them. The CDR3: CATSRDWRSDQPQHF. CDR3 nucleotide sequence: TGTGCCACCAGCAGAGATTGGAGGTCGGATCAGCCCCAGCATTTT.

V is TRBV15 and J is TRBJ1-4; TRBD1 is a possible D gene (6 bases). This CDR3 comprises 15 residues. Germline CDR1 reads LNHNV; CDR2 reads YYDKDF (reference sequence). Trimming took off 6 bases at V and 8 bases at J, with 19 bases between the two ends. CDR3 protein: CATRWLGTYLEKLFF. CDR3 nucleotide sequence: TGTGCCACCAGGTGGTTGGGGACATATTTAGAAAAACTGTTTTTT. Full variable domain (rest looked up from reference TRBV15 and TRBJ1-4): DAMVIQNPRYQVTQFGKPVTLSCSQTLNHNVMYWYQQKSSQAPKLLFHYYDKDFNNEADTPDNFQSRRPNTSFCFLDIRSPGLGDTAMYLCATRWLGTYLEKLFFGSGTQLSVL.

This clone was counted only a few times. The chain recombines TRBV29-1 with TRBJ2-7, with D hard to call. This CDR3 region has 12 residues. V lost 7 bases and J 2 bases, leaving 12 bases between the germline ends. Germline loops: CDR1 SQVTM, CDR2 ANQGSEA. CDR3 coding DNA: TGCAGCGCCCAAAAGGAAGCCTACGAGCAGTACTTC. It encodes CSAQKEAYEQYF.

The CDR3 region is CASSQEGDRVGYGYTF. The DNA of the CDR3 is TGTGCCAGCAGCCAAGAAGGGGACAGGGTAGGATATGGCTACACCTTC. The rearrangement uses TRBV4-2 and TRBJ1-2; 9 nucleotides line up with TRBD1. In germline, CDR1 is LGHNA, CDR2 YNFKEQ. CDR3 length: 16 amino acids. Trimming removed 0 bases from V and 5 bases from J; junction bases left unmatched: 7.

This chain connects TRBV29-1 to TRBJ2-5; 9 nucleotides agree with TRBD1. This CDR3 comprises 12 residues. V was clipped by 7 bases and J by 0 bases; unmatched bases: 0. CDR1 is SQVTM, CDR2 ANQGSEA, per germline. The CDR3 loop is CSGTGDQETQYF. DNA of the CDR3: TGCAGCGGGACAGGGGACCAAGAGACCCAGTACTTC.

The genes are TRBV2 and TRBJ2-6; tentative D call: TRBD1 (6 bases). Per the germline V gene, CDR1 is SNHLY and CDR2 is FYNNEI. The V and J ends lost 8 bases and 4 bases respectively, with 21 bases between them. The CDR3 is 17 residues long. DNA for the CDR3: TGTGCCAGCTCCGCTCTGACAGGAAGGTTAGGGGCCAACGTCCTGACTTTC. It codes for CASSALTGRLGANVLTF.

The chain is built from TRBV10-3 and TRBJ2-3, with D hard to call. Germline-derived CDR1 and CDR2 are ENHRY and SYGVKD. Trimming took off 2 bases at V and 7 bases at J, with 10 bases between the two ends. The CDR3 runs 13 residues. CDR3 in amino acids: CAISEPPPNTQYF. The CDR3 bases are TGTGCCATCAGTGAGCCTCCTCCTAATACGCAGTATTTT.

The rearrangement uses TRBV27 and TRBJ2-7; D perhaps matches TRBD2 (6 bases). In germline, CDR1 is MNHEY, CDR2 SMNVEV (reference sequence). Trimming took off 8 bases at V and 3 bases at J, with 14 bases between the two ends. This CDR3 comprises 13 residues. DNA of the CDR3: TGTGCCAGCTCCAAGGGAGGTAGCTACGAGCAGTACTTC. Its protein product is CASSKGGSYEQYF.